This entry lists 26 T cell receptor beta chains sequenced from one sample in a study of cytomegalovirus exposure and HLA in healthy donors (dated by TCRdb to 2015 to 2018). Libraries were constructed by the immunoSEQ multiplex PCR assay. For the multiplex PCR, a mixture combining 60 forward primers for TCR Vbeta segments and 13 reverse primers for TCR Jbeta segments was used. TCRdb took this table from immuneACCESS and kept in-frame rearrangements with V and J called. Such tables lack part of the clones; where checked against another copy, unresolved V genes explain under half of the gap, and the rest is unexplained. The sample includes 100,000 to 150,000 clones, with around 80% observed a single time. About 1.7% of the sample is in the top ten clones. The source material was PBMCs. The origin of the receptors is a woman in her fifties or sixties in good health and CMV-seronegative.

The rearrangement joins TRBV19 to TRBJ2-7; 8 bases fit TRBD1. CDR3 length: 15 residues. The trim removed 1 base at V and 0 bases at J, leaving 2 bases unmatched. The germline V gene has CDR1 LNHDA and CDR2 SQIVND (reference sequence). This chain's CDR3 is CASSIAGGSSYEQYF. The CDR3 DNA reads TGTGCCAGTAGTATAGCAGGGGGCTCCTCCTACGAGCAGTACTTC.

To note about this clone: The junction departs from germline at one end; a sequencing error may be responsible. CDR3 DNA sequence: TGTGCCAGCAGTTACTCTGGGGGGAGCACGGATACGCAGTATTTT. Its translation: CASSYSGGSTDTQYF. V usage is TRBV6-5 and J usage is TRBJ2-3, with D perhaps matching TRBD2 (6 bases). Germline V gene sequence: CDR1 MNHEY, CDR2 SVGAGI. The CDR3 runs 15 residues.

V and J are TRBV7-6 and TRBJ1-1, with 7 positions matching TRBD1. This CDR3 comprises 16 residues. The J segment lost 0 bases and the V segment lost 3 bases, leaving 7 bases of the junction unmatched. Germline CDR1 and CDR2: SGHVS and FNYEAQ. CDR3 in amino acids: CASSFHPRGMNTEAFF. CDR3 bases: TGTGCCAGCAGCTTCCACCCCAGGGGGATGAACACTGAAGCTTTCTTT.

This clone turned up a few times. V and J are TRBV5-1 and TRBJ1-5; D possibly corresponds to TRBD1 (5 bases). The CDR3 contains 17 residues. Germline CDR1 SGHRS, CDR2 YFSETQ. Trimming took 0 bases from V and 0 from J, leaving 13 bases between them. Written as DNA, the CDR3 is TGCGCCAGCAGCTTGGACCCCCGGACATATAGCAATCAGCCCCAGCATTTT. Translating it yields CASSLDPRTYSNQPQHF.

Remarks on this clone: The junction departs from germline at one end; a sequencing error may be responsible. The chain employs TRBV7-7 and TRBJ1-3, with TRBD1 matching over 10 bases. The germline gives CDR1 SSHAT, CDR2 FNYEAQ (reference sequence). This CDR3 has 13 amino acids. In nucleotides, the CDR3 is TGTGCTAGCAGCGCGGACAGGGGGGACACCATATATTTT. Encoded protein: CASSADRGDTIYF.

The gene calls are TRBV2 and TRBJ2-1; TRBD2 is a possible D gene (5 bases). Germline-derived CDR1 and CDR2 are SNHLY and FYNNEI. There are 12 residues in the CDR3. V was shortened by 2 bases and J by 8 bases, with 7 bases between the two germline ends. This chain's CDR3 is CASSERGDEQFF. The CDR3 region has the DNA TGTGCCAGCAGTGAACGGGGAGATGAGCAGTTCTTC. Full variable domain (remainder filled in from reference TRBV2 and TRBJ2-1): EPEVTQTPSHQVTQMGQEVILRCVPISNHLYFYWYRQILGQKVEFLVSFYNNEISEKSEIFDDQFSVERPDGSNFTLKIRSTKLEDSAMYFCASSERGDEQFFGPGTRLTVL.

The chain combines TRBV5-1 with TRBJ2-3; 8 nucleotides line up with TRBD2. The CDR3 extends over 16 amino acids. CDR1 is SGHRS, CDR2 YFSETQ, per germline. The V gene end was trimmed by 0 bases and the J gene end by 5 bases; junction bases not matched to a gene: 8. CDR3 region: CASSLDGSGNRDTQYF. The CDR3 DNA reads TGCGCCAGCAGCTTGGATGGTAGCGGGAATAGAGATACGCAGTATTTT.

The rearrangement links TRBV15 to TRBJ1-2; 7 bases agree with TRBD1. V was clipped by 0 bases and J by 7 bases; unmatched bases: 14. Looked up from germline, CDR1 is LNHNV and CDR2 is YYDKDF (reference sequence). CDR3 length: 17 amino acids. The CDR3 nucleotides read TGTGCCACCAGCAGAGAGGGTAGTGGAGGGGGCGTAGGTGGCTACACCTTC. Translated, it gives CATSREGSGGGVGGYTF.

This clone was counted once. The chain combines TRBV27 with TRBJ1-2; D might be TRBD1 (6 bases). Trimming removed 2 bases from V and 7 bases from J, with 11 bases in between. CDR3 length: 13 residues. Germline CDR1 reads MNHEY; CDR2 reads SMNVEV (reference sequence). CDR3 bases: TGTGCCAGCAGTTTAGCAGGGGTCGGTGGCTACACCTTC. Protein product: CASSLAGVGGYTF.

The sample holds a few counts of this clone. The junction shows a germline mismatch at one end, possibly a read error. This chain's CDR3 is CSVEPGGSHEQYF. The CDR3 DNA reads as TGCAGCGTCGAACCGGGGGGCTCCCACGAGCAGTACTTC. The gene calls are TRBV29-1 and TRBJ2-7; TRBD2 is a possible D gene (7 bases). CDR1 and CDR2 from the germline V gene are SQVTM and ANQGSEA. The CDR3 has 13 residues.

CDR3: CASSQDSASGSVDTQYF. The CDR3 DNA follows: TGCGCCAGCAGCCAAGATTCAGCCAGCGGGAGTGTAGATACGCAGTATTTT. The chain is built from TRBV4-3 and TRBJ2-3; 8 nucleotides line up with TRBD2. CDR1 is LGHNA, CDR2 YSLEER, per germline. This CDR3 contains 17 residues. V lost 0 bases and J lost 5; bases outside the gene matches: 10.

The rearrangement joins TRBV4-2 to TRBJ2-7; 8 positions agree with TRBD2. With 0 bases clipped from V and 5 bases from J, the junction kept 15 bases outside the gene matches. Germline loops: CDR1 LGHNA, CDR2 YNFKEQ. This CDR3 has 18 amino acids. The DNA of the CDR3 is TGTGCCAGCAGCCAAGATTGTCGAAAGCGGGAGAAAAAGGACGAGCAGTACGTC. Amino acids: CASSQDCRKREKKDEQYV.

The gene calls are TRBV5-4 and TRBJ2-3; D perhaps matches TRBD2 (6 bases). Looked up from germline, CDR1 is SGHNT and CDR2 is YYREEE (reference sequence). V was pared by 0 bases and J by 2 bases, with 22 bases between. The CDR3 totals 19 residues. CDR3 in amino acids: CASSLAGRGRPVNTDTQYF. DNA of the CDR3: TGTGCCAGCAGCTTGGCCGGGCGGGGTCGGCCAGTTAACACAGATACGCAGTATTTT.

This chain joins TRBV5-1 and TRBJ1-4; 10 bases agree with TRBD1. The CDR3 covers 17 residues. V was pared by 1 base and J by 8 bases, with 11 bases of the junction left unmatched. Germline values: CDR1 SGHRS, CDR2 YFSETQ. As DNA, the CDR3 is TGCGCCAGCAGCTTGCCGGAGGCGGGACAGGGGCGAGAAAAACTGTTTTTT. As protein: CASSLPEAGQGREKLFF.

The V and J genes are TRBV28 and TRBJ2-5; unclear D gene. CDR3 length: 13 amino acids. The V gene lost 6 bases and the J gene lost 1 base, with 9 bases spanning the gap. Germline CDR1 MDHEN, CDR2 SYDVKM. The CDR3 protein is CASSPPRQETQYF. CDR3 in DNA: TGTGCCAGCAGCCCTCCTCGCCAAGAGACCCAGTACTTC.

The chain has TRBV4-3 and TRBJ1-2, with D maybe TRBD1 (5 bases). Germline CDR1 and CDR2: LGHNA and YSLEER. There are 13 residues in the CDR3. V was pared by 4 bases and J by 1 base, with 7 bases between. CDR3 region: CASSRDSNYGYTF. The DNA for the CDR3 is TGCGCCAGCAGCCGTGACAGTAACTATGGCTACACCTTC.

CDR3: CASSFPGGAQYF. The CDR3 DNA is TGTGCCAGCAGTTTCCCCGGAGGAGCGCAGTATTTT. The chain combines TRBV27 with TRBJ2-3; D perhaps matches TRBD2 (5 bases). Germline CDR1 reads MNHEY; CDR2 reads SMNVEV (reference sequence). The CDR3 extends over 12 amino acids. Trimming left V 3 bases short and J 10 bases short, with 11 bases between.

The chain carries TRBV6-4 and TRBJ2-5, with D tentatively TRBD2 (5 bases). The DNA end favors TRBJ2-7, so the J call may be wrong. This CDR3 region has 15 residues. Germline values: CDR1 MRHNA, CDR2 SNTAGT. Here the CDR3 DNA reads TGTGCCAGCAGTGACTCCGGGGAGAAAACCTACGAGCAGTACTTC. Amino acid sequence: CASSDSGEKTYEQYF.

This clone came up a few times. The chain couples TRBV19 to TRBJ2-1; TRBD2 matches 8 bases. The CDR3 contains 14 residues. V dropped 6 bases and J dropped 4; count of bases not matched to a gene: 5. The germline gives CDR1 LNHDA, CDR2 SQIVND (reference sequence). CDR3: CASSTSGPYNEQFF. The CDR3 DNA is TGTGCCAGTAGCACTAGCGGACCTTACAATGAGCAGTTCTTC.

The chain links TRBV7-9 to TRBJ1-2; D is uncertain. Germline V gene lookup returns CDR1 SEHNR and CDR2 FQNEAQ (reference sequence). CDR3 length: 13 amino acids. V shed 0 bases and J shed 6 bases, with 8 bases lying between them. CDR3 nucleotides: TGTGCCAGCAGCTTAGCGTCGGGGAATGGCTACACCTTC. This gives the protein CASSLASGNGYTF.

This clone was observed once. V gene TRBV10-3 combines with J gene TRBJ1-1, with TRBD1 matching 11 bases. Germline CDR1 and CDR2: ENHRY and SYGVKD. The V segment lost 5 bases and the J segment 1 base; nucleotides outside the gene matches: 6. The CDR3 has 16 residues. The CDR3 here is CAISRTGGAGNTEAFF. Here the CDR3 DNA reads TGTGCCATCAGTCGGACAGGGGGCGCTGGGAACACTGAAGCTTTCTTT.

V and J are TRBV28 and TRBJ2-3; 7 bases fit TRBD2. The CDR3 has 15 amino acids. V lost 5 bases and J lost 1; bases outside the gene matches: 6. The germline V gene has CDR1 MDHEN and CDR2 SYDVKM. CDR3 amino acids: CASSKALAGTDTQYF. CDR3 nucleotides: TGTGCCAGCAGTAAAGCCCTAGCGGGCACAGATACGCAGTATTTT. The full variable domain, rest sourced from reference TRBV28 and TRBJ2-3, is DVKVTQSSRYLVKRTGEKVFLECVQDMDHENMFWYRQDPGLGLRLIYFSYDVKMKEKGDIPEGYSVSREKKERFSLILESASTNQTSMYLCASSKALAGTDTQYFGPGTRLTVL.

The chain uses TRBV6-1 and TRBJ2-3; 12 bases line up with TRBD2. CDR1 is MNHNS and CDR2 is SASEGT in the germline V gene. This CDR3 has 16 residues. V shed 4 bases, J shed 4 bases, and the junction held 6 bases outside the gene matches. The CDR3 loop reads CASSGLAGGPADTQYF. The DNA of the CDR3 is TGTGCCAGCAGTGGGCTAGCGGGAGGGCCGGCAGATACGCAGTATTTT.

This clone appeared a few times. The chain recombines TRBV27 with TRBJ2-1, with 9 bases matching TRBD2. Germline V gene sequence: CDR1 MNHEY, CDR2 SMNVEV (reference sequence). The CDR3 runs to 16 residues. J gave up 4 bases and V 5 bases, and 9 bases lay outside the gene matches. This chain's CDR3 is CASSRILAGAYNEQFF. The CDR3 bases are TGTGCCAGCAGTAGAATACTAGCGGGTGCATACAATGAGCAGTTCTTC.

The CDR3 bases are TGTGCCAGCAGCCCAAGGACTAGCGGGAGTGTATGGGAGACCCAGTACTTC. It yields the protein CASSPRTSGSVWETQYF. The chain combines TRBV4-2 with TRBJ2-5; 13 nucleotides line up with TRBD2. Germline V gene lookup returns CDR1 LGHNA and CDR2 YNFKEQ. V trimming: 4 bases; J trimming: 5 bases; junction bases outside the gene matches: 10. The CDR3 length is 17 residues.

The chain is built from TRBV7-3 and TRBJ1-4; 9 nucleotides agree with TRBD1. V trimming: 5 bases; J trimming: 4 bases; junction bases outside the gene matches: 2. Per the germline V gene, CDR1 is SGHTA and CDR2 is FQGTGA. There are 14 residues in the CDR3. CDR3 protein: CASSPDRGNEKLFF. Here the CDR3 DNA reads TGTGCCAGCAGCCCGGACAGGGGTAATGAAAAACTGTTTTTT. Full variable domain (rest looked up from reference TRBV7-3 and TRBJ1-4): GAGVSQTPSNKVTEKGKYVELRCDPISGHTALYWYRQSLGQGPEFLIYFQGTGAADDSGLPNDRFFAVRPEGSVSTLKIQRTERGDSAVYLCASSPDRGNEKLFFGSGTQLSVL.